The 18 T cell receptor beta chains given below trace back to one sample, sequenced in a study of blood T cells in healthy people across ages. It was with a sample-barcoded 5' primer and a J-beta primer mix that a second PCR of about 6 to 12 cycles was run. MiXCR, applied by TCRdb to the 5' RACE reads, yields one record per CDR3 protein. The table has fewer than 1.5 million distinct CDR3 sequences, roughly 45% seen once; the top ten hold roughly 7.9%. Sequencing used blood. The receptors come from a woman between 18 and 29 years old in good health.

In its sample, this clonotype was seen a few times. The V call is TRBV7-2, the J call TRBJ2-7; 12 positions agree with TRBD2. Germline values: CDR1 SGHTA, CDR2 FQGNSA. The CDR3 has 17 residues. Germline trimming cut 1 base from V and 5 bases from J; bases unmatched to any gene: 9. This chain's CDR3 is CASSLGPSGRGINEQYF. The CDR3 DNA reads TGTGCCAGCAGCTTAGGTCCTAGCGGGAGGGGGATCAACGAGCAGTACTTC. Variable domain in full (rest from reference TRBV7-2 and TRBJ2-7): GAGVSQSPSNKVTEKGKDVELRCDPISGHTALYWYRQSLGQGLEFLIYFQGNSAPDKSGLPSDRFSAERTGGSVSTLTIQRTQQEDSAVYLCASSLGPSGRGINEQYFGPGTRLTVT.

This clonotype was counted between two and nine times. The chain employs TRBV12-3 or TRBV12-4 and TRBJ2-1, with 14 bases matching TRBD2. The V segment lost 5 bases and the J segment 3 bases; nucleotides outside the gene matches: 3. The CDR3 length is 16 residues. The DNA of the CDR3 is TGTGCCAGCAGTACGACTAGCGGGAGGGTCTACAATGAGCAGTTCTTC. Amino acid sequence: CASSTTSGRVYNEQFF.

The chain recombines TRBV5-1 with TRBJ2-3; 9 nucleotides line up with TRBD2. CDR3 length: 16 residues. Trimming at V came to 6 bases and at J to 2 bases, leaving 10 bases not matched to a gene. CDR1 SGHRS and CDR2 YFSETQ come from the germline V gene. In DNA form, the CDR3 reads TGCGCCAGCAACTCCCCTGCGGGGGGGGCCACAGATACGCAGTATTTT. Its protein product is CASNSPAGGATDTQYF. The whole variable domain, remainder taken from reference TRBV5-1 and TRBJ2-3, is KAGVTQTPRYLIKTRGQQVTLSCSPISGHRSVSWYQQTPGQGLQFLFEYFSETQRNKGNFPGRFSGRQFSNSRSEMNVSTLELGDSALYLCASNSPAGGATDTQYFGPGTRLTVL.

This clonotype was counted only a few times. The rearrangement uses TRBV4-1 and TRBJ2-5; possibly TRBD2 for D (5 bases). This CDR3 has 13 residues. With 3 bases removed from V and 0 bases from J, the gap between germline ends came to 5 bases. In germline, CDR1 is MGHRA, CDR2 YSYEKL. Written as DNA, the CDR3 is TGCGCCAGCAGCCAGAGGGACCAAGAGACCCAGTACTTC. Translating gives CASSQRDQETQYF.

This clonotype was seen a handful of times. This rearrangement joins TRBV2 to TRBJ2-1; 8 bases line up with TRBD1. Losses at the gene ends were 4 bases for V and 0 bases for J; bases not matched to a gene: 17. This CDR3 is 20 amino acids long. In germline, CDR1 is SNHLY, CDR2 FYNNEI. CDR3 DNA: TGTGCCAGCAGTGTAAAGAAGGGACAGGAGTTTACTAGCTCCTACAATGAGCAGTTCTTC. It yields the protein CASSVKKGQEFTSSYNEQFF.

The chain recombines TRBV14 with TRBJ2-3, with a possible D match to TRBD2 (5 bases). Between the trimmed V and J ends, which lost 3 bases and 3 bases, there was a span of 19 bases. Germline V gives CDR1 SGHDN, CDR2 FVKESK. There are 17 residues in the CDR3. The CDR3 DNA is TGTGCCAGCAGCCAGGACGGGGTGGTTTTCGGGACAGATACGCAGTATTTT. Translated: CASSQDGVVFGTDTQYF.

The CDR3 DNA follows: TGTGCCAGTAGTAGCGCGGGAGGTGGGAGTCAGCCCCAGCATTTT. This codes for CASSSAGGGSQPQHF. The chain joins TRBV19 to TRBJ1-5; no reliable D call. Germline V CDR1 and CDR2: LNHDA, SQIVND (reference sequence). The CDR3 consists of 15 residues. Trimming took off 4 bases at V and 6 bases at J, with 16 bases between the two ends. Complete variable domain (other parts from reference TRBV19 and TRBJ1-5): DGGITQSPKYLFRKEGQNVTLSCEQNLNHDAMYWYRQDPGQGLRLIYYSQIVNDFQKGDIAEGYSVSREKKESFPLTVTSAQKNPTAFYLCASSSAGGGSQPQHFGDGTRLSIL.

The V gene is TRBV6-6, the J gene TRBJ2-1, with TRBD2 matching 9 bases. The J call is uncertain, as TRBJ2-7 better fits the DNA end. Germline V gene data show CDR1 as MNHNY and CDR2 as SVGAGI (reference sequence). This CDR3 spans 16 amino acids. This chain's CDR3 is CASSKTTSGSYNEQYF. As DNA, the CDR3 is TGTGCCAGCAGTAAAACGACTAGCGGCTCCTACAATGAGCAGTACTTC.

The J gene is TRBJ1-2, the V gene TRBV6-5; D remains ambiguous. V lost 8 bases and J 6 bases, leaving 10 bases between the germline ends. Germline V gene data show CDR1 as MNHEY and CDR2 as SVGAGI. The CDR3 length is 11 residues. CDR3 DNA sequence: TGTGCCAGCGGACCTATCCATGGCTACACCTTC. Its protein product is CASGPIHGYTF.

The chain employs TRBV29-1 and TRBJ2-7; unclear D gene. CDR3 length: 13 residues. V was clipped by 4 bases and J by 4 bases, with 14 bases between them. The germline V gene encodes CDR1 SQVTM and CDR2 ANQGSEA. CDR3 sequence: CSVGMGLHYEQYF. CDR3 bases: TGCAGCGTTGGAATGGGTCTGCATTACGAGCAGTACTTC.

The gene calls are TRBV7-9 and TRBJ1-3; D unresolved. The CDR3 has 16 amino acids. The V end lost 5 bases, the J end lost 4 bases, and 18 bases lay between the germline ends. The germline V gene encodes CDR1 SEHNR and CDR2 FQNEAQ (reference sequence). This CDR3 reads CASSNTNKVDGNTIYF. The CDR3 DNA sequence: TGTGCCAGCAGCAACACAAACAAGGTCGACGGAAACACCATATATTTT.

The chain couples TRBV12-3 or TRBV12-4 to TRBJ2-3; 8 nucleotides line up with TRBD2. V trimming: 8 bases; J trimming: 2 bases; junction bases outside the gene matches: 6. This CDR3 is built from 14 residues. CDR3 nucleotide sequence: TGTGCCAGCCACTCCGGGGGGGCCACAGATACGCAGTATTTT. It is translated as CASHSGGATDTQYF.

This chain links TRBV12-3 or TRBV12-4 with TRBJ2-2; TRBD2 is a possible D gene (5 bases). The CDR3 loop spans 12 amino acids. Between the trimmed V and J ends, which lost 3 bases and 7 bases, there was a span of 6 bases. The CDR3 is CASSFEGGELFF. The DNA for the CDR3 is TGTGCCAGCAGTTTCGAGGGCGGGGAGCTGTTTTTT.

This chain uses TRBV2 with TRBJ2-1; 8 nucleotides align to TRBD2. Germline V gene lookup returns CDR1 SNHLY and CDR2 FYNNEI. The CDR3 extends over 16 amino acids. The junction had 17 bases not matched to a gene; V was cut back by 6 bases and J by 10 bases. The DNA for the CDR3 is TGTGCCAGCAGGTGGCCCCTAGCGGGCGGGGTCGACGAGCAGTTCTTC. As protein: CASRWPLAGGVDEQFF.

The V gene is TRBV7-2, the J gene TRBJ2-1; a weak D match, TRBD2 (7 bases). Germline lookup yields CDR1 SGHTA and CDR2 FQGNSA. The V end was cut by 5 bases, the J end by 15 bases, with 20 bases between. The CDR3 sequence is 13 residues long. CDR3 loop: CASSPPRGGARFF. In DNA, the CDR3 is TGTGCCAGCAGCCCACCGAGGGGGGGGGCTAGGTTCTTC.

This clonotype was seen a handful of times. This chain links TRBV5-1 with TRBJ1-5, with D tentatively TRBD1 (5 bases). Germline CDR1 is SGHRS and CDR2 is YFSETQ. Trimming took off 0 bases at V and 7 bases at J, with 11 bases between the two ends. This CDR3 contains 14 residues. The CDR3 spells CASSLASGGQPQHF. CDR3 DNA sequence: TGCGCCAGCAGCTTGGCGTCGGGGGGACAGCCCCAGCATTTT. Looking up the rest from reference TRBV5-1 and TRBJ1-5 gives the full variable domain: KAGVTQTPRYLIKTRGQQVTLSCSPISGHRSVSWYQQTPGQGLQFLFEYFSETQRNKGNFPGRFSGRQFSNSRSEMNVSTLELGDSALYLCASSLASGGQPQHFGDGTRLSIL.

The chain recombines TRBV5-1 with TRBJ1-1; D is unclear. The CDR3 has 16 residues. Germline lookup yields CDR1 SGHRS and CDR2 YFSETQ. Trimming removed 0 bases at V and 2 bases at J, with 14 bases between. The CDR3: CASSLAKTGINTEAFF. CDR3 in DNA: TGCGCCAGCAGCTTGGCCAAGACCGGAATTAACACTGAAGCTTTCTTT.

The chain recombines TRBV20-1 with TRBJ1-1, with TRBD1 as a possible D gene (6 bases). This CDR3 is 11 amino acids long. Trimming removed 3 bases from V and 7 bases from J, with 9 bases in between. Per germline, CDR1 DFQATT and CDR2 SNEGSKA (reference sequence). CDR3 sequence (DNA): TGCAGTGCTAGCGAGGACAGTGAAGCTTTCTTT. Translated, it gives CSASEDSEAFF.